This TCR beta chain came from a study of blood T cell repertoires in COVID-19. On the study more broadly: Collection of acute and convalescent COVID-19 samples took place in the United States, Italy and Spain. From T cells, B-cell-depleted T cells, or PBMCs came the material, which was cDNA or gDNA.

Clones were sequenced by immunoSEQ multiplex PCR, and TCRdb holds only the in-frame ones, with some missing. The table has 240,000 or so clones, around 89% seen once. Assignments of participants to cohorts depended upon their own reported clinical history. CDR1 is LNHNV and CDR2 is YYDKDF in the germline V gene (reference sequence). V was clipped by 1 base and J by 7 bases; unmatched bases: 6. The CDR3 spans 15 residues. The gene calls are TRBV15 and TRBJ1-4, with 7 nucleotides matching TRBD1. The sequenced material came from PBMCs or T cells enriched from blood (not recorded which). This receptor was taken from a man in his fifties who had been exposed to COVID-19. CDR3 nucleotide sequence: TGTGCCACCAGCAGAGCAGACTACAGGGGTGAAAAACTGTTTTTT. Residues: CATSRADYRGEKLFF.